These T cell receptor beta chains were read from a single sample in a study of T cells in Graves' hyperthyroidism and ophthalmopathy. In TCRdb, the multiplex PCR reads were re-called with MiXCR into one record per CDR3 protein. The sample lists some 550,000 distinct CDR3 sequences; approximately 15% were seen once. The sequenced sample consisted of blood. The origin of the receptors is a woman aged 40 to 55 with Graves' ophthalmopathy. Both conserved end residues are part of each CDR3. The D gene is left open where the match is weak. Expanded clones get a size class; other rows say once, few or many, or leave the size out.

d_gene	v_gene	abundance	j_gene	CDR3nt	CDR3aa
.	TRBV12-3/TRBV12-4	.	TRBJ2-3	TGTGCCAGCAGTTGGGGCGGGTCCCTCCGGGGTACGCAGTATTTT	CASSWGGSLRGTQYF
TRBD2	TRBV2	many	TRBJ2-7	TGTGCCAGCAATCATGGACTAGCGACCTATTACGAGCAGTACTTC	CASNHGLATYYEQYF
.	TRBV28	few	TRBJ2-7	TGTGCCAGCAGGGGGGCCGCCGGGGGATCCTACGAGCAGTACTTC	CASRGAAGGSYEQYF
TRBD1	TRBV7-9	few	TRBJ2-7	TGTGCCAGCAGCTTAGCGGGACAGGGAAGAGACGAGCAGTACTTC	CASSLAGQGRDEQYF
.	TRBV2	many	TRBJ1-3	TGTGCCAGCGACGGGGGGCTAAATCCTGGAAACACCATATATTTT	CASDGGLNPGNTIYF
.	TRBV7-2	.	TRBJ1-1	TGTGCCAGCAACTTATCGGACGGGCGTGCGGCTTTCTTT	CASNLSDGRAAFF
.	TRBV6-2/TRBV6-3	few	TRBJ2-7	TGTGCCAGCGGTTACTCACACTCTCCCTACTACGAGCAGTACTTC	CASGYSHSPYYEQYF
.	TRBV6-5	many	TRBJ2-1	TGTGCCAGCAGTTACTCGTCGTTCGGCAATGAGCAGTTCTTC	CASSYSSFGNEQFF
.	TRBV20-1	many	TRBJ2-7	TGCAGTGCTAGAAAGGTATCCTACGAGCAGTACTTC	CSARKVSYEQYF
.	TRBV18	few	TRBJ2-7	TGTGCCAGCTCACCAGAGAAGAGCGAGCAGTACTTC	CASSPEKSEQYF
.	TRBV2	many	TRBJ1-1	TGTGCCAGCCTACAACAGGCTCTGGTGAACACTGAAGCTTTCTTT	CASLQQALVNTEAFF
.	TRBV18	many	TRBJ1-1	TGTGCCAGCTCCAAGAACACTGAAGCTTTCTTT	CASSKNTEAFF
.	TRBV2	.	TRBJ1-3	TGTGCCAGCAGTCCCCTGGGCAGCTTTGGAAACACCATATATTTT	CASSPLGSFGNTIYF
TRBD1	TRBV12-3/TRBV12-4	many	TRBJ1-4	TGTGCCAGCAGTGTGGACAGGCAAAAACTGTTTTTT	CASSVDRQKLFF
TRBD2	TRBV27	many	TRBJ2-1	TGTGCCAGCAAACTAGCGGGATCCTACAATGAGCAGTTCTTC	CASKLAGSYNEQFF
TRBD1	TRBV6-1	.	TRBJ1-4	TGTGCCAGCACTACCTTCGACAGGGGTGGTGAAAAACTGTTTTTT	CASTTFDRGGEKLFF
.	TRBV30	many	TRBJ1-1	TGTGCCTGGAGTATCCGACCTACCTTCGCACCGGGACGGCCCCTTTTCTTT	CAWSIRPTFAPGRPLFF
.	TRBV28	.	TRBJ2-7	TGTGCCAGCATGGCCCCCTACGAGCAGTACTTC	CASMAPYEQYF
TRBD1	TRBV6-5	.	TRBJ1-5	TGTGCCAGCAGTTTAGGGACAGGGGGCGAATATAGCAATCAGCCCCAGCATTTT	CASSLGTGGEYSNQPQHF
TRBD2	TRBV20-1	.	TRBJ2-6	TGCAGTGCTTTACCCACAGCGGGAGGGCCAGTCTCTGGGGCCAACGTCCTGACTTTC	CSALPTAGGPVSGANVLTF
TRBD1	TRBV7-8	many	TRBJ1-2	TGTGCCAGCAGCTTCAGGACAGGGAGCTATGGCTACACCTTC	CASSFRTGSYGYTF
.	TRBV5-1	few	TRBJ2-4	TGCGCCAGCAGCCAGCTCGGGAGCAGGGACATTCAGTACTTC	CASSQLGSRDIQYF